These T cell receptor beta chains were read from a single sample in a study of blood T cell repertoires in COVID-19. Here immunoSEQ multiplex PCR was the method, and the copy in TCRdb shows in-frame clones only, minus some. The sample records about 180,000 clones, roughly nine tenths being singletons. The specimen sequenced was peripheral blood. The receptors stem from a young man who had recovered from COVID-19. The CDR3 runs from the conserved cysteine through the conserved F or W. A D gene is named only where the DNA matches it firmly. Clone size is given for some rows only: seen once, a few or many times, or a class if the clone is expanded.

D	J	V	size	DNA	CDR3
-	TRBJ2-5	TRBV6-2/TRBV6-3	-	TGTGCCAGCAGTTACTGGTCCGACAGTCAAGAGACCCAGTACTTC	CASSYWSDSQETQYF
-	TRBJ2-3	TRBV24-1	-	TGTGCCACCAGTGGCCGGTACACAGATACGCAGTATTTT	CATSGRYTDTQYF
TRBD1	TRBJ2-7	TRBV28	-	TGTGCCAGCAGCCCCGGGACAGTGTCCTACGAGCAGTACTTC	CASSPGTVSYEQYF
TRBD2	TRBJ2-7	TRBV6-2/TRBV6-3	-	TGTGCCAGCAGTTACCTTAGCGGGAGTTTAGCCCCATTGACCTACGAGCAGTACTTC	CASSYLSGSLAPLTYEQYF
TRBD2	TRBJ2-2	TRBV6-5	-	TGTGCCGGTCGCTCGCGGGAGAGAACCGGGGAGCTGTTTTTT	CAGRSRERTGELFF
-	TRBJ1-5	TRBV7-2	-	TGTGCCAGCGGTCAAGGGGCCGCCGGGCAGCCCCAGCATTTT	CASGQGAAGQPQHF
-	TRBJ2-7	TRBV9	-	TGTGCCAGCAGCGTAGACGGTTTTCAATACGAGCAGTACTTC	CASSVDGFQYEQYF
-	TRBJ2-3	TRBV12-3/TRBV12-4	-	TGTGCCAGCTCCGGACACCCCACAGATACGCAGTATTTT	CASSGHPTDTQYF
TRBD1	TRBJ1-1	TRBV18	-	TGTGCCAGCTCACAGGGACAGGGCGCTATGAACACTGAAGCTTTCTTT	CASSQGQGAMNTEAFF
TRBD1	TRBJ1-2	TRBV27	-	TGTGCCAGCAGACCCGGGACAGGGACCTATGGCTACACCTTC	CASRPGTGTYGYTF
TRBD2	TRBJ2-1	TRBV11-3	once	TGTGCCAGCAGCTTAGGTACTAGCGGTAACAATGAGCAGTTCTTC	CASSLGTSGNNEQFF
-	TRBJ1-3	TRBV5-5	-	TGTGCCAGCAGCTTGGATTACACATCCTCTGGAAACACCATATATTTT	CASSLDYTSSGNTIYF
TRBD1	TRBJ2-1	TRBV7-2	-	TGTGCCAGCAGCCTTGGGACAGTCAATGAGCAGTTCTTC	CASSLGTVNEQFF
TRBD2	TRBJ2-2	TRBV9	-	TGTGCCAGCAGCGTAGATACTAGCGGGAGACGGGCCGGGGAGCTGTTTTTT	CASSVDTSGRRAGELFF
TRBD2	TRBJ2-2	TRBV9	-	TGTGCCAGCAGCGCTAGCGGGACGAACACCGGGGAGCTGTTTTTT	CASSASGTNTGELFF
-	TRBJ2-1	TRBV11-2	-	TGTGCCAGCAGCTTTAACCCCGACAAGACGGAAGATGAGCAGTTCTTC	CASSFNPDKTEDEQFF
-	TRBJ1-4	TRBV7-2	once	TGTGCCAGCAGCTTAGCTGCGGGAGGGAAAGAAAAACTGTTTTTT	CASSLAAGGKEKLFF
-	TRBJ2-2	TRBV7-9	-	TGTGCCAGCAGCTTAGTTCCTGGGCCGGACGGGGAGCTGTTTTTT	CASSLVPGPDGELFF
TRBD2	TRBJ2-3	TRBV9	-	TGTGCCAGCAGCAATAGCGGGAGCGGACCGTCGCAGTATTTT	CASSNSGSGPSQYF
TRBD2	TRBJ2-7	TRBV11-2	-	TGTGCCAGCAGCACCGGGACTAGCGGTTACGAGCAGTACTTC	CASSTGTSGYEQYF
-	TRBJ1-4	TRBV18	-	TGTGCCAGCTCACCACCCGGGACACCCTTAGAAAAACTGTTTTTT	CASSPPGTPLEKLFF
-	TRBJ1-2	TRBV6-5	-	TGTGCCAGCAGTTACGCGGACAGACTCCTCGTCGGCTACACCTTC	CASSYADRLLVGYTF
-	TRBJ2-1	TRBV5-1	-	TGCGCCAGCAGCCAGTACAGGCGGCAGGGGTACAATGAGCAGTTCTTC	CASSQYRRQGYNEQFF
-	TRBJ2-7	TRBV18	-	TGTGCCAGCTCACCACAGAGTCAGGGGAGGGGCGAGCAGTACTTC	CASSPQSQGRGEQYF
-	TRBJ2-7	TRBV5-4	-	TGTGCCAGCAGACAGGGTGGCGAGCAGTACTTC	CASRQGGEQYF
TRBD2	TRBJ2-1	TRBV28	-	TGTGCCAGCAGCCTGCCCGGACTAGCGGGAGGAGGGCAGTTCTTC	CASSLPGLAGGGQFF
TRBD2	TRBJ2-1	TRBV6-6	-	TGTGCCAGCAGTCCTCGGACTAGCGGGAGGCCCCACAATGAGCAGTTCTTC	CASSPRTSGRPHNEQFF
TRBD1	TRBJ1-2	TRBV13	few	TGTGCCAGCAGCTTGACAGGGGTTGGCTACACCTTC	CASSLTGVGYTF
-	TRBJ1-2	TRBV2	-	TGTGCCAGCAGTGAAGTAACAGGGACGAGTGGCTACACCTTC	CASSEVTGTSGYTF
-	TRBJ1-1	TRBV6-5	once	TGTGCCAGCAGTTATTCACTCCCGCGGTTGAACACTGAAGCTTTCTTT	CASSYSLPRLNTEAFF
-	TRBJ2-2	TRBV10-3	once	TGTGCCATCAGCCCCGGGGGAGTACCGAACACCGGGGAGCTGTTTTTT	CAISPGGVPNTGELFF